This TCR beta chain stems from a study of neoadjuvant anti-PD-1 for oral cavity cancer. The sample holds a few counts of this clone. Blood libraries mostly used approximately 480 ng genomic DNA, six replicates each. Using immunoSEQ multiplex PCR, the repertoire was profiled, and TCRdb retains in-frame clones only, with some absent. The repertoire has about 13,000 clones, 67% of them found once; the top ten carry roughly 3.2%. The germline V gene encodes CDR1 LGHNA and CDR2 YNFKEQ. V dropped 1 base and J dropped 8 bases, with 14 bases sitting between them. CDR3 length: 14 amino acids. Sample time point: after neoadjuvant nivolumab, at surgical resection. Patients were newly diagnosed with stage II-IVA oral cavity squamous cell carcinoma without prior systemic or radiation treatment. These oral cavity squamous cell carcinomas were HPV-negative and locally advanced. PBMCs were not maintained or expanded in culture before analysis.

J is TRBJ1-1 and V is TRBV4-2, with a possible D match to TRBD1 (6 bases). This clonotype was obtained from a person aged 40 to 85 with oral cavity squamous cell carcinoma. This specimen was PBMCs, taken after nivolumab (anti-PD-1) treatment. The CDR3 DNA follows: TGTGCCAGCAGCCAAGGTCCAGGGAGGGGGGAAGCTTTCTTT. Its translation is CASSQGPGRGEAFF.